The 20 T cell receptor beta chains listed next were all sequenced from one sample in a study of cytomegalovirus exposure and HLA in healthy donors. This PCR relied on a set of 60 Vbeta primers and 13 Jbeta primers. The table came from immunoSEQ multiplex PCR; TCRdb's copy has only in-frame clones and leaves some out. The sample has approximately 220,000 clones, 75% to 80% seen once; the top ten hold 1.5% to 2%. The material sequenced was PBMCs. All receptors derive from a male donor in good health and CMV-seronegative.

The chain recombines TRBV6-1 with TRBJ2-5; D uncertain. The CDR3 sequence is 15 residues long. Germline V gene data show CDR1 as MNHNS and CDR2 as SASEGT. With 0 bases removed from V and 5 bases from J, the gap between germline ends came to 13 bases. The CDR3 region has the DNA TGTGCCAGCAGTGAAGCTCACGTTCGAGCGGAGACCCAGTACTTC. Translated, it gives CASSEAHVRAETQYF.

The rearrangement uses TRBV30 and TRBJ1-6; D ambiguous. This CDR3 contains 14 residues. The germline CDR1 and CDR2 sequences are GTSNPN and SVGIG (reference sequence). V was cut by 4 bases and J by 7 bases, with 14 bases left in between. The CDR3 sequence is CAWKAEGANSPLHF. As DNA, the CDR3 is TGTGCCTGGAAGGCGGAGGGAGCAAATTCACCCCTCCACTTT.

This clone appeared a few times. The V gene is TRBV7-6, the J gene TRBJ2-2; 8 nucleotides line up with TRBD2. Per the germline V gene, CDR1 is SGHVS and CDR2 is FNYEAQ. V shed 5 bases and J 7 bases; nucleotides not matched to a gene: 15. There are 17 residues in the CDR3. CDR3 in amino acids: CASSIIRRAGGVGELFF. For the CDR3, the DNA is TGTGCCAGCAGCATCATAAGGAGGGCGGGAGGCGTCGGGGAGCTGTTTTTT.

J is TRBJ2-3 and V is TRBV9, with a weak D call TRBD2 (6 bases). This CDR3 is built from 16 residues. V was shortened by 3 bases and J by 6 bases, with 20 bases between the two germline ends. Germline CDR1 SGDLS, CDR2 YYNGEE. DNA for the CDR3: TGTGCCAGCAGCGATGCTGGGGGGACTGTTAGGGATACGCAGTATTTT. Translated, it gives CASSDAGGTVRDTQYF. Full variable domain (outside the CDR3, taken from reference TRBV9 and TRBJ2-3): DSGVTQTPKHLITATGQRVTLRCSPRSGDLSVYWYQQSLDQGLQFLIQYYNGEERAKGNILERFSAQQFPDLHSELNLSSLELGDSALYFCASSDAGGTVRDTQYFGPGTRLTVL.

The J gene is TRBJ1-1, the V gene TRBV7-3, with D uncertain. The ends were cut back, 5 bases at V and 2 bases at J, with 6 bases in the middle. The CDR3 length is 12 residues. In germline, CDR1 is SGHTA, CDR2 FQGTGA. Written as DNA, the CDR3 is TGTGCCAGCAGCGCGTATAACACTGAAGCTTTCTTT. Its translation: CASSAYNTEAFF.

V usage is TRBV7-8 and J usage is TRBJ1-2; 8 bases map to TRBD1. The CDR3 is 16 amino acids. CDR1 SGHVS and CDR2 FQNEAQ come from the germline V gene. J was trimmed by 4 bases and V by 5 bases; bases with no gene match: 12. CDR3 nucleotides: TGTGCCAGCAGCCAACTCTCAGGGGGCTATAGCTATGGCTACACCTTC. This gives the protein CASSQLSGGYSYGYTF. Looking up the rest from reference TRBV7-8 and TRBJ1-2 gives the full variable domain: GAGVSQSPRYKVAKRGQDVALRCDPISGHVSLFWYQQALGQGPEFLTYFQNEAQLDKSGLPSDRFFAERPEGSVSTLKIQRTQQEDSAVYLCASSQLSGGYSYGYTFGSGTRLTVV.

The V call is TRBV19, the J call TRBJ1-5; 9 bases are a match to TRBD1. The CDR3 contains 16 residues. Germline V gene lookup returns CDR1 LNHDA and CDR2 SQIVND (reference sequence). Losses at the gene ends were 1 base for V and 9 bases for J; bases not matched to a gene: 10. The CDR3 bases are TGTGCCAGTAGTATAGGTGGGACAGGGATGCCCTCGCCCCAGCATTTT. Translated, it gives CASSIGGTGMPSPQHF.

The rearrangement uses TRBV5-1 and TRBJ1-4; 9 bases are a match to TRBD1. V shed 4 bases, J shed 7 bases, and the junction held 5 bases outside the gene matches. Germline V lookup: CDR1 SGHRS, CDR2 YFSETQ. The CDR3 loop spans 14 amino acids. The CDR3, as DNA: TGCGCCAGCAGCCCACAGGGGGCAGGTGAAAAACTGTTTTTT. Translated, it gives CASSPQGAGEKLFF.

This chain uses TRBV5-6 with TRBJ1-5; a weak D match, TRBD1 (5 bases). The germline gives CDR1 SGHDT, CDR2 YYEEEE. The CDR3 is made up of 16 amino acids. V lost 0 bases, J lost 5 bases, and 15 bases lay in between. CDR3: CASSLGGGAGDQPQHF. DNA of the CDR3: TGTGCCAGCAGCTTGGGTGGGGGTGCGGGGGATCAGCCCCAGCATTTT.

The sample holds one count of this clone. V and J are TRBV6-6 and TRBJ2-5, with 11 bases lining up with TRBD1. The J call may not be correct, given that the DNA end is closer to TRBJ2-7. The CDR3 loop spans 15 amino acids. Germline assignment: CDR1 MNHNY and CDR2 SVGAGI (reference sequence). This CDR3 reads CASSQPGQGVYEQYF. The CDR3 DNA is TGTGCCAGCAGCCAACCGGGACAGGGGGTCTACGAGCAGTACTTC.

This chain connects TRBV28 to TRBJ1-2; 11 nucleotides align to TRBD1. The germline V gene has CDR1 MDHEN and CDR2 SYDVKM. V shed 6 bases and J 4 bases; nucleotides not matched to a gene: 7. The length of the CDR3 is 15 residues. Here the CDR3 DNA reads TGTGCCAGCAGGGCCGGGACAGGGGGAATCTATGGCTACACCTTC. Translating it yields CASRAGTGGIYGYTF.

This clone is a singleton in its sample. The V gene is TRBV5-1, the J gene TRBJ1-1; D is possibly TRBD1 (5 bases). Germline V lookup: CDR1 SGHRS, CDR2 YFSETQ. The CDR3 loop spans 14 amino acids. The germline V and J ends were trimmed by 0 bases and 6 bases, with 12 bases remaining between them. The CDR3 protein is CASSLGGEASEAFF. CDR3 DNA: TGCGCCAGCAGCTTGGGGGGCGAAGCTTCTGAAGCTTTCTTT.

The V call is TRBV7-2, the J call TRBJ1-3; 7 nucleotides match TRBD1. The V gene end was trimmed by 4 bases and the J gene end by 0 bases; junction bases not matched to a gene: 6. Germline CDR1 SGHTA, CDR2 FQGNSA. This CDR3 has 16 amino acids. This CDR3 reads CASSSQQGPSGNTIYF. CDR3 DNA: TGTGCCAGCAGCTCGCAACAGGGGCCCTCTGGAAACACCATATATTTT.

This chain links TRBV4-2 with TRBJ1-1, with D possibly matching TRBD1 (6 bases). Trimming took 2 bases from V and 0 from J, leaving 7 bases between them. This CDR3 contains 14 residues. Germline CDR1 and CDR2: LGHNA and YNFKEQ. The CDR3 bases are TGTGCCAGCAGCCAAAACAGGGTGAACACTGAAGCTTTCTTT. Residues: CASSQNRVNTEAFF.

The J gene is TRBJ1-1, the V gene TRBV5-1, with 8 bases lining up with TRBD1. Trimming removed 4 bases from V and 2 bases from J; junction bases left unmatched: 7. The CDR3 has 15 amino acids. Germline lookup yields CDR1 SGHRS and CDR2 YFSETQ. As DNA, the CDR3 is TGCGCCAGCAGCGCCCCGACAGGGGAAAACACTGAAGCTTTCTTT. This gives the protein CASSAPTGENTEAFF.

With respect to this clone: Other nucleotide sequences from this sample produce the same CDR3. The chain joins TRBV5-1 to TRBJ2-1; D uncertain. The V gene lost 0 bases and the J gene lost 4 bases, with 5 bases spanning the gap. CDR3 size: 13 residues. Germline V lookup: CDR1 SGHRS, CDR2 YFSETQ. The DNA for the CDR3 is TGCGCCAGCAGCTTGGGGCAGTACAATGAGCAGTTCTTC. Its protein is CASSLGQYNEQFF.

The rearrangement joins TRBV21-1 to TRBJ2-5; the table's D call, TRBD2, has no DNA check behind it. TRBV21-1 is flagged as a pseudogene. The CDR3 is 18 amino acids. The CDR3 reads CASSKGCLAGPLQETQYF. The CDR3 coding sequence is TGTGCCAGCAGCAAAGGGTGCCTAGCGGGGCCCCTACAAGAGACCCAGTACTTC.

The chain combines TRBV7-2 with TRBJ2-1; TRBD1 agrees at 9 bases. Germline CDR1 SGHTA, CDR2 FQGNSA. CDR3 length: 13 amino acids. The trim removed 4 bases at V and 12 bases at J, leaving 7 bases unmatched. In DNA form, the CDR3 reads TGTGCCAGCAGCTCGGGGACAGGGAGTGGGCAGTTCTTC. The encoded protein is CASSSGTGSGQFF. Using reference TRBV7-2 and TRBJ2-1 for the parts outside the CDR3, the full variable domain is GAGVSQSPSNKVTEKGKDVELRCDPISGHTALYWYRQSLGQGLEFLIYFQGNSAPDKSGLPSDRFSAERTGGSVSTLTIQRTQQEDSAVYLCASSSGTGSGQFFGPGTRLTVL.

The chain has TRBV19 and TRBJ2-7; weak D call: TRBD2 (5 bases). Between the trimmed V and J ends, which lost 3 bases and 7 bases, there was a span of 16 bases. The germline V gene encodes CDR1 LNHDA and CDR2 SQIVND (reference sequence). The CDR3 has 14 residues. CDR3 nucleotide sequence: TGTGCCAGTAGTATCCAACTAGGAATCCTTGAGCAGTACTTC. It yields the protein CASSIQLGILEQYF.

This chain links TRBV18 with TRBJ2-7; 9 nucleotides line up with TRBD2. V lost 6 bases and J lost 1; bases outside the gene matches: 4. Germline V CDR1 and CDR2: KGHSH, LQKENI. The CDR3 covers 14 residues. CDR3 protein: CASSPTSGSYEQYF. CDR3 bases: TGTGCCAGCTCGCCGACTAGCGGTTCCTACGAGCAGTACTTC.